The 28 T cell receptor beta chains reported below all come from one sample, sequenced in a study of T cell repertoires in cytomegalovirus infection. Each CDR3 protein gets one entry after TCRdb re-called the reads with MiXCR. The table has roughly 640,000 distinct CDR3 sequences, 24% seen once; the top ten hold approximately 8.2%. Sequencing was carried out using CD8+ T cells from PBMCs. The receptors come from a human donor in good health (CMV status not recorded). Some clones in this sample may be carry-over from other donors' samples.

This clonotype was seen only a few times. The V and J genes are TRBV29-1 and TRBJ2-3; 8 positions match TRBD1. The CDR3 consists of 16 residues. CDR1 is SQVTM and CDR2 is ANQGSEA in the germline V gene. The J segment lost 0 bases and the V segment lost 5 bases, leaving 10 bases of the junction unmatched. CDR3 in amino acids: CSVTGVTGASTDTQYF. The CDR3 bases are TGCAGCGTTACGGGGGTGACAGGGGCTAGCACAGATACGCAGTATTTT.

The chain employs TRBV28 and TRBJ2-7; D possibly corresponds to TRBD2 (5 bases). V gave up 5 bases and J gave up 3 bases, with 23 bases separating them. The CDR3 totals 17 residues. Germline V CDR1 and CDR2: MDHEN, SYDVKM. CDR3 sequence reads: CASSTGIDLFTSYEQYV. CDR3 sequence (DNA): TGTGCCAGCAGTACCGGGATAGATCTCTTTACTAGCTACGAGCAGTACGTC.

This clonotype was found a few times. The genes are TRBV7-8 and TRBJ2-1; TRBD2 matches 11 bases. The CDR3 runs to 17 residues. The germline V gene has CDR1 SGHVS and CDR2 FQNEAQ. Unmatched junction bases numbered 12, after V lost 1 base and J lost 10 bases. The CDR3 region has the DNA TGTGCCAGCAGCTTAGTATCTTTAGCGGGGGGGCTGGGGGAGCAGTTCTTC. This sequence encodes CASSLVSLAGGLGEQFF.

V is TRBV4-1 and J is TRBJ2-3; D may be TRBD2 (6 bases). CDR1 is MGHRA, CDR2 YSYEKL, per germline. The CDR3 runs 15 residues. V shed 2 bases and J shed 2 bases, with 11 bases lying between them. CDR3 nucleotide sequence: TGCGCCAGCAGCCAAAGGCGGGGAACCACAGATACGCAGTATTTT. Its protein is CASSQRRGTTDTQYF.

The CDR3 DNA follows: TGTGCCAGCAGCTTGCGGACAGACTACACCGGGGAGCTGTTTTTT. Its translation: CASSLRTDYTGELFF. The chain uses TRBV13 and TRBJ2-2; D may be TRBD1 (6 bases). V was clipped by 3 bases and J by 3 bases, with 11 bases between them. The CDR3 loop spans 15 amino acids. Germline V gene sequence: CDR1 PRHDT, CDR2 FYEKMQ (reference sequence).

In its sample, this clonotype was seen many times. The CDR3 here is CASSQATSPGPDQPQHF. The DNA for the CDR3 is TGTGCCAGCAGCCAGGCGACATCCCCTGGGCCTGATCAGCCCCAGCATTTT. The V call is TRBV7-6, the J call TRBJ1-5; D remains ambiguous. Trimming took 5 bases from V and 5 from J, leaving 22 bases between them. The CDR3 loop spans 17 amino acids. The germline CDR1 and CDR2 sequences are SGHVS and FNYEAQ.

This clonotype was seen a handful of times. The CDR3 is CASSLTGDSTDTQYF. Written as DNA, the CDR3 is TGTGCCAGCAGTTTGACGGGGGATAGCACAGATACGCAGTATTTT. The V gene is TRBV6-5, the J gene TRBJ2-3; perhaps TRBD2 as D (6 bases). V gave up 4 bases and J gave up 0 bases, with 11 bases separating them. The CDR3 consists of 15 residues. Looked up from germline, CDR1 is MNHEY and CDR2 is SVGAGI.

This clonotype came up many times. V and J are TRBV7-6 and TRBJ2-1; 8 bases match TRBD2. Germline V gene sequence: CDR1 SGHVS, CDR2 FNYEAQ. With 0 bases clipped from V and 8 bases from J, the junction kept 6 bases outside the gene matches. The CDR3 runs to 15 residues. CDR3 in DNA: TGTGCCAGCAGCTTAGCTACTAGCGGTGTGGATGAGCAGTTCTTC. Its protein product is CASSLATSGVDEQFF.

CDR3 residues: CSVGRANTGELFF. CDR3 sequence (DNA): TGCAGCGTAGGCAGGGCGAACACCGGGGAGCTGTTTTTT. The J gene is TRBJ2-2, the V gene TRBV29-1; perhaps TRBD1 as D (5 bases). This CDR3 contains 13 residues. From germline, CDR1 is SQVTM and CDR2 ANQGSEA. V lost 6 bases, J lost 0 bases, and 8 bases lay in between.

The sample holds many counts of this clonotype. Here the CDR3 reads CASSYANNEQFF. The CDR3 nucleotides are TGTGCCAGCAGTTACGCGAACAATGAGCAGTTCTTC. The chain combines TRBV6-5 with TRBJ2-1; D gene uncertain. There are 12 residues in the CDR3. V dropped 2 bases and J dropped 5 bases, with 4 bases sitting between them. Germline lookup yields CDR1 MNHEY and CDR2 SVGAGI.

Notes on this clonotype: This clone may be a read error of a much larger clone one base away. The gene calls are TRBV27 and TRBJ1-1; D perhaps matches TRBD1 (6 bases). CDR3 size: 13 residues. From germline, CDR1 is MNHEY and CDR2 SMNVEV (reference sequence). The CDR3 reads CANSKGGNTEAFF. CDR3 in DNA: TGTGCCAACAGTAAAGGGGGGAACACTGAAGCTTTCTTT.

This clonotype showed up just a few times. The chain uses TRBV7-8 and TRBJ1-4; TRBD1 matches at 8 bases. V was clipped by 8 bases and J by 1 base; unmatched bases: 9. The germline V gene encodes CDR1 SGHVS and CDR2 FQNEAQ. This CDR3 spans 16 amino acids. The CDR3 sequence: CASLRTGTITNEKLFF. The DNA of the CDR3 is TGTGCCAGCCTCCGGACAGGGACGATAACTAATGAAAAACTGTTTTTT.

As regards this clonotype: With a much larger clone just one base away, this may be a read error. The CDR3 loop reads CASSYSTPWHPVNVLTF. Written as DNA, the CDR3 is TGTGCCAGCAGTTACTCGACACCCTGGCACCCGGTCAACGTCCTGACTTTC. V and J are TRBV6-2 or TRBV6-3 and TRBJ2-6, with D hard to call. Germline CDR1 and CDR2: MNHEY and SVGEGT. Trimming removed 0 bases from V and 9 bases from J, with 18 bases in between. The CDR3 extends over 17 amino acids.

The chain is built from TRBV28 and TRBJ2-7; 8 nucleotides line up with TRBD1. Germline CDR1 reads MDHEN; CDR2 reads SYDVKM. J gave up 3 bases and V 5 bases, and 9 bases lay outside the gene matches. This CDR3 has 15 residues. The CDR3 coding sequence is TGTGCCAGCAGTGCCCTGGACACAGGGGGCTACGAGCAGTACGTC. Its translation: CASSALDTGGYEQYV.

This clonotype was observed a few times. The chain combines TRBV14 with TRBJ2-5; D not resolved. The CDR3 spans 14 residues. V lost 2 bases to trimming and J lost 5 bases, with 12 bases between them. Looked up from germline, CDR1 is SGHDN and CDR2 is FVKESK. For the CDR3, the DNA is TGTGCCAGCAGCCAATACGGCTATCAGGAGACCCAGTACTTC. Translating it yields CASSQYGYQETQYF.

The chain recombines TRBV13 with TRBJ2-1; the D gene could be TRBD1 or TRBD2 (6 bases each). Germline CDR1 PRHDT, CDR2 FYEKMQ (reference sequence). The CDR3 totals 16 residues. V lost 4 bases, J lost 3 bases, and 16 bases lay in between. As DNA, the CDR3 is TGTGCCAGCAGCTCCATCAGGGGCGGGATCTACAATGAGCAGTTCTTC. Amino acids: CASSSIRGGIYNEQFF.

Remarks on this clonotype: The junction departs from the called germline gene at one end, perhaps through a read error. The chain recombines TRBV20-1 with TRBJ2-7, with no clear D. The CDR3 consists of 11 residues. Germline V gives CDR1 DFQATT, CDR2 SNEGSKA (reference sequence). The CDR3 reads CSVRESYEQYF. CDR3 DNA: TGCAGTGTTAGAGAATCCTACGAGCAGTACTTC.

V is TRBV28 and J is TRBJ1-5, with 7 bases fitting TRBD1. CDR1 MDHEN and CDR2 SYDVKM come from the germline V gene. This CDR3 is 11 amino acids long. Trimming removed 10 bases from V and 7 bases from J; junction bases left unmatched: 4. The CDR3 DNA reads TGTGCCATCGGAGGGGGCCAGCCCCAGCATTTT. It yields the protein CAIGGGQPQHF. Combining the CDR3 with reference TRBV28 and TRBJ1-5 gives the whole variable domain DVKVTQSSRYLVKRTGEKVFLECVQDMDHENMFWYRQDPGLGLRLIYFSYDVKMKEKGDIPEGYSVSREKKERFSLILESASTNQTSMYLCAIGGGQPQHFGDGTRLSIL.

The rearrangement uses TRBV27 and TRBJ2-1; 8 bases are a match to TRBD2. The germline V gene encodes CDR1 MNHEY and CDR2 SMNVEV (reference sequence). The CDR3 consists of 17 residues. Trimming at V came to 2 bases and at J to 4 bases, leaving 10 bases not matched to a gene. The CDR3 loop is CASSLTLSGGSYNEQFF. The CDR3 DNA follows: TGTGCCAGCAGTTTAACCCTCAGCGGGGGCAGTTACAATGAGCAGTTCTTC.

This clonotype was recorded at least ten times. This chain links TRBV7-9 with TRBJ2-1, with 7 bases lining up with TRBD1. The ends lost 1 base at V and 8 bases at J; junction bases unmatched: 5. This CDR3 has 14 amino acids. Germline V lookup: CDR1 SEHNR, CDR2 FQNEAQ (reference sequence). The CDR3 nucleotides are TGTGCCAGCAGCTTAGAGGGGGCGAGGGATGAGCAGTTCTTC. Protein sequence: CASSLEGARDEQFF.

This clonotype has more than one count but fewer than ten. CDR3 coding DNA: TGTGCCAGCAGCCAACTAGCGGGGGTCCAAGAGACCCAGTACTTC. This translates into CASSQLAGVQETQYF. This chain links TRBV14 with TRBJ2-5; 10 positions match TRBD2. J gave up 1 base and V 2 bases, and 1 base lay outside the gene matches. CDR3 length: 15 residues. Germline CDR1 reads SGHDN; CDR2 reads FVKESK.

This clonotype was picked up many times. As DNA, the CDR3 is TGTGCCAGCAGCTTGACTAGCGGGGGGTTATCCGGGGAGCTGTTTTTT. Encoded protein: CASSLTSGGLSGELFF. The gene calls are TRBV7-8 and TRBJ2-2, with 13 bases fitting TRBD2. J gave up 6 bases and V 3 bases, and 4 bases lay outside the gene matches. Germline V lookup: CDR1 SGHVS, CDR2 FQNEAQ. The CDR3 has 16 residues.

This clonotype was found a few times. V usage is TRBV7-9 and J usage is TRBJ2-7; maybe TRBD1 (6 bases). The CDR3 is 13 amino acids. Germline V gene sequence: CDR1 SEHNR, CDR2 FQNEAQ (reference sequence). The ends were cut back, 5 bases at V and 2 bases at J, with 10 bases in the middle. The CDR3 reads CASSTRTAYEQYF. In DNA form, the CDR3 reads TGTGCCAGCAGCACCAGGACAGCCTACGAGCAGTACTTC.

Points on this clonotype: Relative to the germline gene, one junction end is altered; a read error may explain this. The rearrangement joins TRBV7-9 to TRBJ1-4; D call uncertain. CDR1 and CDR2 (germline): SEHNR, FQNEAQ (reference sequence). The CDR3 runs to 13 residues. The CDR3 protein is CASLKAEEKKTVF. As DNA, the CDR3 is TGTGCCAGCTTAAAGGCCGAGGAAAAAAAAACTGTTTTT.

This clonotype appeared many times. V is TRBV7-2 and J is TRBJ1-4, with 7 bases lining up with TRBD1. The trim removed 1 base at V and 7 bases at J, leaving 6 bases unmatched. The CDR3 sequence is 15 residues long. Germline V gene lookup returns CDR1 SGHTA and CDR2 FQGNSA. The CDR3 DNA reads TGTGCCAGCAGCTTAGTGGTAGGGGGCGGTGAAAAACTGTTTTTT. It specifies CASSLVVGGGEKLFF.

This rearrangement joins TRBV7-9 to TRBJ2-5; tentatively, D is TRBD1 (5 bases). This CDR3 is built from 14 residues. V was pared by 2 bases and J by 2 bases, with 9 bases between. Germline CDR1 is SEHNR and CDR2 is FQNEAQ (reference sequence). CDR3 DNA sequence: TGTGCCAGCAGCTTACACAGGCTTCAAGAGACCCAGTACTTC. Translation gives CASSLHRLQETQYF.

This clonotype was picked up many times. Here the CDR3 reads CASSWDRTSSSTDTQYF. CDR3 DNA sequence: TGTGCCAGCAGCTGGGACAGGACTAGTTCTAGCACAGATACGCAGTATTTT. The J gene is TRBJ2-3, the V gene TRBV7-6; D is possibly TRBD1 (8 bases). CDR3 length: 17 amino acids. Trimming pared 4 bases from V and 0 bases from J, leaving 17 bases between. Germline V gene data show CDR1 as SGHVS and CDR2 as FNYEAQ.

This clonotype was counted between two and nine times. The chain combines TRBV28 with TRBJ2-5; possible D gene TRBD1, 6 bases. From germline, CDR1 is MDHEN and CDR2 SYDVKM. The CDR3 contains 16 residues. V shed 10 bases and J shed 4 bases, with 25 bases lying between them. CDR3 coding DNA: TGTGCCACCTTCCGGGACCAGGGGCTTATAGGAGAGACCCAGTACTTC. The encoded protein is CATFRDQGLIGETQYF.